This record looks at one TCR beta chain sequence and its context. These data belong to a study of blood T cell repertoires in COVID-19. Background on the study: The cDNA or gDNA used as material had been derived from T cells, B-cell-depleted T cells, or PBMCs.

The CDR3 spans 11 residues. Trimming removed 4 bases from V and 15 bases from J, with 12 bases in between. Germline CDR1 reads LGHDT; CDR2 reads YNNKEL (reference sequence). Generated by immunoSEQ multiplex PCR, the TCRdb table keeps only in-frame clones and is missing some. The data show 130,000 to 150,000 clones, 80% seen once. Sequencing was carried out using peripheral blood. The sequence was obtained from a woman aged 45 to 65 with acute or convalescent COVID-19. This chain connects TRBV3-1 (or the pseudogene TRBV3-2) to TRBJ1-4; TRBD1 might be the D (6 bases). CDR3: CASSLGTLVFF. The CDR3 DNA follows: TGTGCCAGCAGCCTAGGGACATTAGTGTTTTTT.